Listed below are T cell receptor beta chains from one sample, sequenced in a study of T-cell memory formation after mild COVID-19. TCRdb analysed the 5' RACE reads with MiXCR anew, one entry per CDR3 protein. This table holds 400,000 to 500,000 distinct CDR3 sequences, around 18% found once. The specimen sequenced was PBMCs or a T cell subset sorted from them (not recorded which). The receptors were gathered from an adult woman who had mild COVID-19 (a few samples of this study predate the infection). Cell type and time point are not known. CDR3s include the opening cysteine and the closing phenylalanine or tryptophan. D genes are given only for firm matches. Only some rows state a clone size, as once, few, many or a class for expanded clones.

CDR3 length	J gene	V gene	clone size	D gene	CDR3 protein	CDR3 DNA
15	TRBJ2-7	TRBV29-1	few	NA	CSVEDTGLVAGEQYF	TGCAGCGTTGAAGATACTGGTCTAGTCGCGGGCGAGCAGTACTTC
15	TRBJ2-1	TRBV19	NA	NA	CASSVQSPRYNEQFF	TGTGCCAGTAGTGTCCAGTCTCCCCGCTACAATGAGCAGTTCTTC
15	TRBJ1-5	TRBV20-1	NA	NA	CSAPSPTGSNQPQHF	TGCAGTGCTCCTTCCCCTACAGGGAGCAATCAGCCCCAGCATTTT
14	TRBJ1-2	TRBV24-1	NA	NA	CATSDFNRERGYTF	TGTGCCACCAGTGATTTCAACAGGGAACGCGGCTACACCTTC
16	TRBJ2-1	TRBV28	few	NA	CASSLNYGEFYSEQFF	TGTGCCAGCAGTTTAAATTACGGGGAGTTTTACAGTGAGCAGTTCTTC
15	TRBJ2-1	TRBV7-6	few	NA	CASSLVREMGNEQFF	TGTGCCAGCAGCTTAGTTAGGGAGATGGGAAATGAGCAGTTCTTC
16	TRBJ2-1	TRBV4-3	NA	TRBD2	CASSQEPSGAYNEQFF	TGCGCCAGCAGCCAAGAACCTAGCGGGGCGTACAATGAGCAGTTCTTC
15	TRBJ2-1	TRBV7-3	few	NA	CASSSQGATYNEQFF	TGTGCCAGCAGCTCCCAAGGGGCTACCTACAATGAGCAGTTCTTC
14	TRBJ1-4	TRBV3-1	few	NA	CASSQAVISEKLFF	TGTGCCAGCAGCCAAGCGGTAATTAGTGAAAAACTGTTTTTT
13	TRBJ1-1	TRBV27	few	NA	CASSSWLNTEAFF	TGTGCCAGCAGTTCCTGGTTAAACACTGAAGCTTTCTTT
13	TRBJ1-3	TRBV12-5	NA	NA	CASAWSSGNTIYF	TGTGCTAGTGCGTGGTCCTCTGGAAACACCATATATTTT
15	TRBJ2-7	TRBV15	few	NA	CATSSVDRQTYEQYF	TGTGCCACCAGCAGCGTTGACAGACAGACCTACGAGCAGTACTTC
13	TRBJ2-1	TRBV15	few	NA	CATSRGAVNEQFF	TGTGCCACCAGCAGAGGGGCAGTTAATGAGCAGTTCTTC
16	TRBJ2-3	TRBV7-8	NA	TRBD2	CASSSRLAELTDTQYF	TGTGCCAGCAGCTCCAGACTAGCGGAACTCACAGATACGCAGTATTTT
14	TRBJ2-7	TRBV6-5	few	NA	CASTPRGKNYEQYF	TGTGCCAGCACCCCGAGGGGGAAAAACTACGAGCAGTACTTC
14	TRBJ2-3	TRBV18	few	NA	CASSPGPEADTQYF	TGTGCCAGCTCACCGGGCCCGGAGGCAGATACGCAGTATTTT
15	TRBJ2-3	TRBV6-5	few	TRBD1	CASRDRGRSTDTQYF	TGTGCCAGCAGGGACAGGGGGCGAAGCACAGATACGCAGTATTTT
14	TRBJ2-7	TRBV6-4	few	NA	CASSVSASSYEQYF	TGTGCCAGCAGTGTTAGCGCTAGCTCCTACGAGCAGTACTTC
12	TRBJ2-1	TRBV20-1	once	TRBD2	CSARPAGNEQFF	TGCAGTGCTAGACCAGCGGGGAATGAGCAGTTCTTC
15	TRBJ1-1	TRBV4-1	NA	NA	CASSQDGEGHTEAFF	TGCGCCAGCAGCCAAGATGGCGAGGGGCACACTGAAGCTTTCTTT
14	TRBJ2-7	TRBV11-3	few	TRBD2	CASSLKTSVPEQYF	TGTGCCAGCAGCTTAAAGACTAGCGTACCCGAGCAGTACTTC
14	TRBJ2-5	TRBV7-2	NA	NA	CASRSQRGQETQYF	TGTGCCAGCAGGTCCCAGAGGGGTCAAGAGACCCAGTACTTC
14	TRBJ2-5	TRBV13	NA	NA	CASSLGRIQETQYF	TGTGCCAGCAGCTTAGGTCGAATACAAGAGACCCAGTACTTC
14	TRBJ2-7	TRBV7-2	NA	NA	CASSLILPGGEQYF	TGTGCCAGCAGCTTAATCCTTCCGGGCGGGGAGCAGTACTTC
15	TRBJ2-7	TRBV10-3	many	TRBD2	CAIGGAGGGLYEQYF	TGTGCCATCGGCGGAGCGGGAGGGGGGCTCTACGAGCAGTACTTC
17	TRBJ2-1	TRBV14	few	NA	CASSPQSAGPKNNEQFF	TGTGCCAGCAGCCCCCAAAGTGCGGGACCAAAGAACAATGAGCAGTTCTTC
12	TRBJ2-5	TRBV10-3	NA	NA	CAISLEAETQYF	TGTGCCATCAGTCTCGAGGCAGAGACCCAGTACTTC
15	TRBJ1-1	TRBV5-5	NA	NA	CASSWTAQMNTEAFF	TGTGCCAGCAGCTGGACAGCCCAAATGAACACTGAAGCTTTCTTT
16	TRBJ2-2	TRBV4-1	NA	NA	CASSRGQGMNTGELFF	TGCGCCAGCAGCCGAGGGCAGGGGATGAACACCGGGGAGCTGTTTTTT
13	TRBJ2-7	TRBV10-3	once	NA	CAITGTPSYEQYF	TGTGCCATCACAGGGACCCCGTCCTACGAGCAGTACTTC
14	TRBJ1-2	TRBV7-9	NA	NA	CASSLAPTHYGYTF	TGTGCCAGCAGCTTAGCCCCGACACACTATGGCTACACCTTC